In this sample, the clone carrying this TCR beta chain turned up a few times. Its antigen is undetermined. TCRbeta library construction was performed incorporating unique molecular identifiers. TCRdb re-derived calls from the PCR reads in MiXCR, one entry per CDR3 protein. The sample carries about 580,000 distinct CDR3 sequences, 27% recorded once. These data come from a study of T-cell reconstitution after alpha-beta-depleted transplantation in children. Findings of the study overall: By one year post-transplant, T-cell counts and diversity largely arose from T cells that were newly produced. At around two months after transplant, the alpha-beta T cells were reportedly derived from several hundred expanded clones that came from non-depleted graft cells.

This CDR3 is 15 amino acids long. With 6 bases clipped from V and 7 bases from J, the junction kept 10 bases outside the gene matches. The specimen comprised PBMCs, sampled before TCRalphabeta/CD19-depleted stem cell transplant. The V and J genes are TRBV12-3 or TRBV12-4 and TRBJ2-1, with 9 bases identical to TRBD2. The clonotype comes from a boy under three years old with Wiskott-Aldrich syndrome, due to receive a stem cell transplant. CDR3 sequence reads: CASRIGTSFWNEQFF. CDR3 in DNA: TGTGCCAGCAGGATCGGGACTAGCTTTTGGAATGAGCAGTTCTTC.